This T cell receptor beta chain was sequenced in a study of cytomegalovirus exposure and HLA in healthy donors. Study results and caveats: The authors listed 150 to 200 TCR beta chains as cytomegalovirus-associated. CMV antigen specificity of a few CMV-associated chains was confirmed in vitro.

Details on this clone: Its antigen is unknown.

CDR1 and CDR2 (germline): LNHNV, YYDKDF (reference sequence). The junction had 3 bases not matched to a gene; V was cut back by 1 base and J by 3 bases. The CDR3 is 16 amino acids. Sequencing was performed with immunoSEQ multiplex PCR; in TCRdb, only in-frame clones are kept and a portion is missing. Here the sample spans 260,000 or so clones, roughly 88% being singletons. The source of this sequence is a woman under 30 in good health and CMV-seronegative. The source material was PBMCs. V is TRBV15 and J is TRBJ2-1; 10 bases fit TRBD2. In nucleotides, the CDR3 is TGTGCCACCAGCAGAGGGACTAGCGGAAACTACAATGAGCAGTTCTTC. Its protein is CATSRGTSGNYNEQFF.